The 2 T cell receptor beta chains below all came from one sample that was sequenced in a study of T-cell memory formation after mild COVID-19. TCRdb recomputed calls from the 5' RACE reads with MiXCR, one row per CDR3 protein. The repertoire holds 150,000 to 200,000 distinct CDR3 sequences, with roughly 15% as singletons. Material for sequencing was PBMCs or a T cell subset sorted from them (not recorded which). These receptors all stem from an adult woman who had mild COVID-19 (a few samples of this study predate the infection). Cell type and time point are not known.

This clonotype came up a few times. CDR3 amino acids: CASSYSSGRVSYEQYF. The CDR3 DNA follows: TGTGCCAGCAGTTACTCGTCGGGCCGCGTAAGTTACGAGCAGTACTTC. The chain carries TRBV6-5 and TRBJ2-7; D unclear. V shed 0 bases and J shed 4 bases, with 16 bases lying between them. Germline lookup yields CDR1 MNHEY and CDR2 SVGAGI. The CDR3 has 16 residues.

Concerning this clonotype: Compared with germline, one end of the junction differs, possibly owing to a read error. The gene calls are TRBV5-5 and TRBJ1-2; no clear D. Germline CDR1 reads SGHKS; CDR2 reads YYEKEE (reference sequence). This CDR3 is built from 14 residues. CDR3: CSSSSGGSNYGYTF. The CDR3 nucleotides are TGTTCCAGCAGCTCAGGCGGTTCTAACTATGGCTACACCTTC.